This entry lists 28 T cell receptor beta chains sequenced from one sample in a study of T cell changes during pregnancy in multiple sclerosis. Repertoires were generated with immunoSEQ multiplex PCR, while TCRdb's copy carries only in-frame clones and drops some. The table shows around 100,000 clones, with approximately 90% occurring only once. The sample here was peripheral blood, taken in the second trimester of pregnancy. The receptors stem from a female donor with multiple sclerosis, enrolled in a pregnancy study.

This clone was seen just once. The gene calls are TRBV19 and TRBJ1-3, with a tentative D call TRBD1 (5 bases). This CDR3 has 15 residues. Looked up from germline, CDR1 is LNHDA and CDR2 is SQIVND (reference sequence). V lost 5 bases, J lost 3 bases, and 14 bases lay in between. CDR3 amino acids: CASSPRGGIGNTIYF. The CDR3 DNA follows: TGTGCCAGTAGTCCCCGCGGGGGTATTGGAAACACCATATATTTT.

The chain is built from TRBV30 and TRBJ1-1; TRBD1 aligns across 10 bases. Germline-derived CDR1 and CDR2 are GTSNPN and SVGIG (reference sequence). The CDR3 contains 17 residues. J lost 0 bases, V lost 3 bases, and 10 bases had no gene match. This CDR3 reads CAWRGDRGPFVNTEAFF. In nucleotides, the CDR3 is TGTGCCTGGAGGGGGGACAGGGGTCCTTTTGTGAACACTGAAGCTTTCTTT.

The rearrangement links TRBV6-1 to TRBJ1-5; D is undetermined. The CDR3 sequence is 15 residues long. V was trimmed by 2 bases and J by 2 bases, leaving 10 bases between them. CDR1 and CDR2 (germline): MNHNS, SASEGT. The CDR3 region has the DNA TGTGCCAGCAGTGAATTCTCACTGGGCAATCAGCCCCAGCATTTT. This codes for CASSEFSLGNQPQHF.

This rearrangement joins TRBV5-1 to TRBJ1-1, with D possibly TRBD1 on 6 matching bases. The CDR3 covers 14 residues. Germline V gene lookup returns CDR1 SGHRS and CDR2 YFSETQ. V lost 2 bases and J lost 11, with 19 bases in between. CDR3 in amino acids: CASSFPGGQGKAFF. CDR3 sequence (DNA): TGCGCCAGCAGCTTCCCCGGGGGGCAGGGGAAGGCTTTCTTT.

This clone came up once. The CDR3 region is CASSLGAGPTDTQYF. CDR3 sequence (DNA): TGCGCCAGCAGTCTTGGGGCGGGGCCCACAGATACGCAGTATTTT. The V and J genes are TRBV23-1 and TRBJ2-3; D might be TRBD2 (6 bases). TRBV23-1 is treated as an ORF (open reading frame) with a function not yet certain. V was clipped by 4 bases and J by 2 bases, with 13 bases between them. This CDR3 comprises 15 residues.

The chain uses TRBV5-1 and TRBJ1-1, with 7 bases identical to TRBD1. Germline-derived CDR1 and CDR2 are SGHRS and YFSETQ. This CDR3 region has 15 residues. The J segment lost 4 bases and the V segment lost 0 bases, leaving 6 bases of the junction unmatched. The CDR3 region is CASSLGRGGFTEAFF. In DNA, the CDR3 is TGCGCCAGCAGCTTGGGAAGAGGGGGCTTCACTGAAGCTTTCTTT. Drawing the rest from reference TRBV5-1 and TRBJ1-1, the complete variable domain is KAGVTQTPRYLIKTRGQQVTLSCSPISGHRSVSWYQQTPGQGLQFLFEYFSETQRNKGNFPGRFSGRQFSNSRSEMNVSTLELGDSALYLCASSLGRGGFTEAFFGQGTRLTVV.

The rearrangement joins TRBV2 to TRBJ1-2; D is uncertain. CDR3 length: 13 amino acids. Germline values: CDR1 SNHLY, CDR2 FYNNEI. Trimming took off 8 bases at V and 4 bases at J, with 14 bases between the two ends. CDR3 DNA sequence: TGTGCCAGCGCGATACGGGAGGTCTATGGCTACACCTTC. Translation: CASAIREVYGYTF.

The chain employs TRBV6-5 and TRBJ2-3; 12 nucleotides agree with TRBD2. The CDR3 totals 16 residues. J lost 4 bases, V lost 2 bases, and 4 bases had no gene match. Germline V gene lookup returns CDR1 MNHEY and CDR2 SVGAGI. CDR3 region: CASSYALAGGPDTQYF. CDR3 in DNA: TGTGCCAGCAGTTACGCCCTAGCGGGGGGGCCAGATACGCAGTATTTT.

This rearrangement joins TRBV27 to TRBJ2-7; maybe TRBD2 (6 bases). Germline V gives CDR1 MNHEY, CDR2 SMNVEV (reference sequence). V was pared by 4 bases and J by 4 bases, with 14 bases between. This CDR3 spans 14 amino acids. CDR3 protein: CASSSTAGGYEQYF. CDR3 nucleotide sequence: TGTGCCAGCAGTTCCACAGCGGGCGGGTACGAGCAGTACTTC.

The CDR3 DNA reads TGTGCCAGCAGTTTATCGGGTCAGGGTAGTAATGAGCAGTTCTTC. This codes for CASSLSGQGSNEQFF. This chain connects TRBV28 to TRBJ2-1; tentative D call: TRBD1 (5 bases). V lost 1 base and J lost 7, with 14 bases in between. This CDR3 is built from 15 residues. Per the germline V gene, CDR1 is MDHEN and CDR2 is SYDVKM.

The genes are TRBV4-1 and TRBJ1-2; 11 bases match TRBD1. V was clipped by 3 bases and J by 0 bases; unmatched bases: 9. The CDR3 loop spans 18 amino acids. Per germline, CDR1 MGHRA and CDR2 YSYEKL. The chain's CDR3 is CASSQAGTGGPTNYGYTF. The CDR3 DNA is TGCGCCAGCAGCCAGGCCGGGACAGGGGGACCAACTAACTATGGCTACACCTTC.

The V call is TRBV18, the J call TRBJ1-3; 10 positions match TRBD1. Germline V gene sequence: CDR1 KGHSH, CDR2 LQKENI. There are 17 residues in the CDR3. V lost 2 bases to trimming and J lost 2 bases; unmatched junction nucleotides: 6. CDR3 coding DNA: TGTGCCAGCTCACCATATCCTGGACAGGGGGCTGGAAACACCATATATTTT. Protein sequence: CASSPYPGQGAGNTIYF.

The CDR3 loop reads CASRSGTGIYEQYF. CDR3 bases: TGTGCCAGCAGGTCCGGGACTGGGATTTACGAGCAGTACTTC. The chain combines TRBV5-5 with TRBJ2-7, with D maybe TRBD2 (6 bases). In germline, CDR1 is SGHKS, CDR2 YYEKEE (reference sequence). This CDR3 has 14 residues. V was cut by 5 bases and J by 4 bases, with 16 bases left in between.

The J gene is TRBJ2-3, the V gene TRBV7-8, with 12 bases identical to TRBD2. This CDR3 is built from 19 residues. The germline V gene encodes CDR1 SGHVS and CDR2 FQNEAQ. The J segment lost 0 bases and the V segment lost 1 base, leaving 8 bases of the junction unmatched. As DNA, the CDR3 is TGTGCCAGCAGCTTAGTACTAGCGGGGGGTCTAACTAGCACAGATACGCAGTATTTT. It codes for CASSLVLAGGLTSTDTQYF.

The rearrangement uses TRBV7-8 and TRBJ2-7, with 12 positions matching TRBD1. The germline gives CDR1 SGHVS, CDR2 FQNEAQ. The CDR3 totals 20 residues. Trimming at V came to 5 bases and at J to 2 bases, leaving 19 bases not matched to a gene. The CDR3, as DNA: TGTGCCAGCAGCCCCCGGGACAGGGGGCGCAGGAGTACTAGGGCCTACGAGCAGTACTTC. Translating gives CASSPRDRGRRSTRAYEQYF.

V is TRBV30 and J is TRBJ1-1; 7 bases map to TRBD1. This CDR3 has 13 amino acids. Germline V gene lookup returns CDR1 GTSNPN and CDR2 SVGIG (reference sequence). Trimming removed 3 bases from V and 9 bases from J; junction bases left unmatched: 10. This CDR3 reads CAWRGTDPNKAFF. CDR3 DNA: TGTGCCTGGAGAGGGACAGACCCGAACAAAGCTTTCTTT.

The table lists this clone with a few counts. As DNA, the CDR3 is TGCGCCAGCAGCCAAGGTATGAACACTGAAGCTTTCTTT. Amino acid sequence: CASSQGMNTEAFF. The chain uses TRBV4-1 and TRBJ1-1; D remains ambiguous. CDR1 is MGHRA and CDR2 is YSYEKL in the germline V gene. Trimming removed 1 base from V and 0 bases from J, with 3 bases in between. The CDR3 sequence is 13 residues long.

Of note for this clone: The sample holds other DNA sequences that translate to the same CDR3. The genes are TRBV19 and TRBJ1-1, with TRBD1 matching over 7 bases. Germline CDR1 and CDR2: LNHDA and SQIVND (reference sequence). With 4 bases clipped from V and 2 bases from J, the junction kept 1 base outside the gene matches. The CDR3 is made up of 13 amino acids. DNA for the CDR3: TGTGCCAGTAGTAGACAGGGAAACACTGAAGCTTTCTTT. It specifies CASSRQGNTEAFF.

Comments on this clone: The junction differs from germline at one of its ends, possibly a read error. This rearrangement joins TRBV29-1 to TRBJ2-1; D not resolved. The CDR3 is 12 amino acids. CDR1 SQVTM and CDR2 ANQGSEA come from the germline V gene. The CDR3: CSVEAPGSTPVF. The CDR3 nucleotides are TGCAGCGTTGAAGCTCCGGGTAGCACCCCGGTCTTC.

The chain carries TRBV9 and TRBJ1-6; TRBD1 might be the D (5 bases). The ends were cut back, 0 bases at V and 7 bases at J, with 14 bases in the middle. Germline values: CDR1 SGDLS, CDR2 YYNGEE. CDR3 length: 16 amino acids. CDR3 in DNA: TGTGCCAGCAGCGTAGGCGGACACGACGAGAATTCACCCCTCCACTTT. Protein sequence: CASSVGGHDENSPLHF.

This chain uses TRBV14 with TRBJ1-1, with D possibly TRBD1 on 5 matching bases. The CDR3 consists of 15 residues. Trimming shortened V by 2 bases and J by 2 bases, and 12 bases separated the two germline ends. In germline, CDR1 is SGHDN, CDR2 FVKESK. The CDR3 region has the DNA TGTGCCAGCAGCCAAAGGGGCTCAGGTAACACTGAAGCTTTCTTT. Protein: CASSQRGSGNTEAFF.

The chain recombines TRBV28 with TRBJ2-7, with TRBD2 identical over 12 bases. After removal of 4 bases from V and 3 bases from J, the junction contained 16 bases not matched to a gene. CDR1 and CDR2 from the germline V gene are MDHEN and SYDVKM. The CDR3 runs 19 residues. The CDR3 coding sequence is TGTGCCAGCAGTTCAGTAATGAGACAAGGACTAGCGGGATACTACGAGCAGTACTTC. It encodes CASSSVMRQGLAGYYEQYF. The variable domain in full, completed from reference TRBV28 and TRBJ2-7, reads DVKVTQSSRYLVKRTGEKVFLECVQDMDHENMFWYRQDPGLGLRLIYFSYDVKMKEKGDIPEGYSVSREKKERFSLILESASTNQTSMYLCASSSVMRQGLAGYYEQYFGPGTRLTVT.

This clone was counted a single time. The CDR3 spells CASSLRPSNNSPLHF. In DNA, the CDR3 is TGCGCCAGCAGCCTCCGCCCCTCTAATAATTCACCCCTCCACTTT. The chain has TRBV5-1 and TRBJ1-6; no firm D call. The CDR3 spans 15 residues. Trimming pared 4 bases from V and 5 bases from J, leaving 13 bases between. The germline V gene has CDR1 SGHRS and CDR2 YFSETQ.

This clone is a singleton in its sample. This chain connects TRBV2 to TRBJ2-7; no definite D call. Trimming stripped 1 base from V and 4 bases from J, with 11 bases between. The CDR3 loop spans 14 amino acids. Germline-derived CDR1 and CDR2 are SNHLY and FYNNEI. The CDR3 spells CASSEGLERYEQYF. In nucleotides, the CDR3 is TGTGCCAGCAGTGAAGGTCTGGAGAGGTACGAGCAGTACTTC. Full variable domain (rest looked up from reference TRBV2 and TRBJ2-7): EPEVTQTPSHQVTQMGQEVILRCVPISNHLYFYWYRQILGQKVEFLVSFYNNEISEKSEIFDDQFSVERPDGSNFTLKIRSTKLEDSAMYFCASSEGLERYEQYFGPGTRLTVT.

The chain is built from TRBV29-1 and TRBJ1-2; D not resolved. Germline V lookup: CDR1 SQVTM, CDR2 ANQGSEA. V was cut by 3 bases and J by 4 bases, with 21 bases left in between. This CDR3 comprises 16 residues. CDR3 in DNA: TGCAGCGTTGATAATCCGCGTTCAATCGTAATCTATGGCTACACCTTC. Translation gives CSVDNPRSIVIYGYTF.

This clone occurred once. V is TRBV11-2 and J is TRBJ2-3; 9 nucleotides align to TRBD2. The CDR3 has 18 amino acids. The junction had 9 bases not matched to a gene; V was cut back by 0 bases and J by 2 bases. Germline CDR1 and CDR2: SGHAT and FQNNGV. The DNA for the CDR3 is TGTGCCAGCAGCTTAGAGCCTAGCGGGACCTTCTCCACAGATACGCAGTATTTT. It translates to CASSLEPSGTFSTDTQYF.

The V gene is TRBV30, the J gene TRBJ2-7, with TRBD2 as a possible D gene (5 bases). The CDR3 totals 14 residues. Germline values: CDR1 GTSNPN, CDR2 SVGIG (reference sequence). V was pared by 5 bases and J by 6 bases, with 20 bases between. CDR3 DNA: TGTGCCTGGGGGTTTTGGGGAAGTGAGGGCGAGCAGTACTTC. This translates into CAWGFWGSEGEQYF. Full variable domain (outside the CDR3, taken from reference TRBV30 and TRBJ2-7): SQTIHQWPATLVQPVGSPLSLECTVEGTSNPNLYWYRQAAGRGLQLLFYSVGIGQISSEVPQNLSASRPQDRQFILSSKKLLLSDSGFYLCAWGFWGSEGEQYFGPGTRLTVT.

The V gene is TRBV4-2, the J gene TRBJ1-3; 7 bases fit TRBD1. The ends lost 4 bases at V and 0 bases at J; junction bases unmatched: 12. Germline V gene data show CDR1 as LGHNA and CDR2 as YNFKEQ. The CDR3 has 18 amino acids. CDR3 in DNA: TGTGCCAGCAGCCCCCGAGGGGGCTCTCCGGTCTCTGGAAACACCATATATTTT. It codes for CASSPRGGSPVSGNTIYF.